One sample yielded the 12 T cell receptor beta chains listed below, sequenced in a study of control samples from healthy donors and cancer patients. Profiling relied on immunoSEQ multiplex PCR, and the TCRdb table lists in-frame clones only, not all of them. The sample comprises 120,000 to 150,000 clones, about nine tenths of which are singletons, and more than 3% rests with the top ten. The sequenced sample consisted of blood. Source of these receptors: a man aged 25-45 years in good health.

The rearrangement links TRBV19 to TRBJ2-1, with D tentatively TRBD1 (5 bases). The CDR3 extends over 11 amino acids. Germline CDR1 and CDR2: LNHDA and SQIVND (reference sequence). V lost 5 bases and J 8 bases, leaving 7 bases between the germline ends. Here the CDR3 reads CASSQGDEQFF. For the CDR3, the DNA is TGTGCCAGTAGTCAAGGGGATGAGCAGTTCTTC.

Worth noting for this clone: Other DNA sequences of this sample code for an identical CDR3. The chain employs TRBV9 and TRBJ2-1; 7 positions match TRBD2. V lost 0 bases to trimming and J lost 3 bases; unmatched junction nucleotides: 3. Germline loops: CDR1 SGDLS, CDR2 YYNGEE. This CDR3 is built from 15 residues. The CDR3 coding sequence is TGTGCCAGCAGCGTAGGATCGGGGGGCTACAATGAGCAGTTCTTC. Its protein is CASSVGSGGYNEQFF.

V usage is TRBV28 and J usage is TRBJ2-1; D is possibly TRBD2 (5 bases). From germline, CDR1 is MDHEN and CDR2 SYDVKM. V gave up 6 bases and J gave up 0 bases, with 12 bases separating them. This CDR3 contains 15 residues. As DNA, the CDR3 is TGTGCCAGCAGAAAGACTACGAGCTCCTACAATGAGCAGTTCTTC. The encoded protein is CASRKTTSSYNEQFF. The full variable domain, its missing parts supplied by reference TRBV28 and TRBJ2-1, is DVKVTQSSRYLVKRTGEKVFLECVQDMDHENMFWYRQDPGLGLRLIYFSYDVKMKEKGDIPEGYSVSREKKERFSLILESASTNQTSMYLCASRKTTSSYNEQFFGPGTRLTVL.

The chain is built from TRBV6-1 and TRBJ1-2; weak D call: TRBD1 (5 bases). The CDR3 runs to 15 residues. The V end was cut by 2 bases, the J end by 8 bases, with 18 bases between. CDR1 is MNHNS, CDR2 SASEGT, per germline. CDR3 residues: CASSESPGQYGGYTF. The CDR3 DNA reads TGTGCCAGCAGTGAATCGCCAGGACAATACGGAGGCTACACCTTC.

The chain joins TRBV19 to TRBJ1-6; 9 nucleotides match TRBD1. The length of the CDR3 is 17 residues. The V segment lost 5 bases and the J segment 0 bases; nucleotides outside the gene matches: 5. CDR1 is LNHDA, CDR2 SQIVND, per germline (reference sequence). The CDR3 sequence: CASSLGTGSSYNSPLHF. CDR3 DNA sequence: TGTGCCAGTAGTCTGGGGACAGGGAGCTCCTATAATTCACCCCTCCACTTT.

This chain uses TRBV11-2 with TRBJ2-7; D possibly corresponds to TRBD2 (5 bases). This CDR3 is built from 16 residues. From germline, CDR1 is SGHAT and CDR2 FQNNGV. V dropped 1 base and J dropped 0 bases, with 13 bases sitting between them. CDR3 amino acids: CASSLVSGSSSYEQYF. For the CDR3, the DNA is TGTGCCAGCAGCTTAGTTTCGGGGAGTAGCTCCTACGAGCAGTACTTC.

This clone was seen just once. This chain connects TRBV6-1 to TRBJ1-5; D unclear. The germline V and J ends were trimmed by 3 bases and 6 bases, with 6 bases remaining between them. Germline V lookup: CDR1 MNHNS, CDR2 SASEGT. This CDR3 is 12 amino acids long. As DNA, the CDR3 is TGTGCCAGCAGTGACGGATCTCAGCCCCAGCATTTT. Protein: CASSDGSQPQHF.

The chain employs TRBV10-1 and TRBJ1-2; D perhaps matches TRBD1 (6 bases). With 5 bases removed from V and 4 bases from J, the gap between germline ends came to 11 bases. This CDR3 has 13 amino acids. Germline V CDR1 and CDR2: WNHNN, SYGVQD (reference sequence). The chain's CDR3 is CASSRDKFYGYTF. In DNA form, the CDR3 reads TGCGCCAGCAGTCGGGACAAGTTCTATGGCTACACCTTC.

The CDR3 is CASSLGTGRNSPLHF. The DNA of the CDR3 is TGTGCCAGCAGCTTAGGAACGGGACGTAATTCACCCCTCCACTTT. The V and J genes are TRBV13 and TRBJ1-6, with D maybe TRBD1 (5 bases). V was cut by 0 bases and J by 6 bases, with 9 bases left in between. The CDR3 totals 15 residues. CDR1 and CDR2 from the germline V gene are PRHDT and FYEKMQ (reference sequence).

The chain links TRBV9 to TRBJ1-1; D not certain. The V end was cut by 2 bases, the J end by 4 bases, with 12 bases between. The CDR3 is 14 amino acids. The germline V gene has CDR1 SGDLS and CDR2 YYNGEE. The CDR3 nucleotides read TGTGCCAGCAGCGTCTCGTGGGAGGGCACTGAAGCTTTCTTT. Its protein is CASSVSWEGTEAFF.

There are a few counts of this clone. The chain carries TRBV4-1 and TRBJ2-1, with 12 bases lining up with TRBD2. Germline trimming cut 2 bases from V and 2 bases from J; bases unmatched to any gene: 16. Germline CDR1 MGHRA, CDR2 YSYEKL. The CDR3 extends over 21 amino acids. This CDR3 is CASSQLGLAGGKGEAYNEQFF. CDR3 in DNA: TGCGCCAGCAGCCAACTGGGCCTAGCGGGGGGGAAGGGAGAAGCCTACAATGAGCAGTTCTTC.

The rearrangement links TRBV20-1 to TRBJ1-1; D not certain. CDR1 is DFQATT, CDR2 SNEGSKA, per germline (reference sequence). The CDR3 is 11 residues long. V was shortened by 4 bases and J by 5 bases, with 8 bases between the two germline ends. This CDR3 is CSAIKTTEAFF. Here the CDR3 DNA reads TGCAGTGCTATAAAAACAACTGAAGCTTTCTTT.